Sequencing of this TCR beta chain was carried out in a study of shared clonotypes between healthy human individuals. Method: immunoSEQ multiplex PCR; TCRdb's copy keeps in-frame clones and lacks some. The sample has over a million clones, 75% to 85% seen once. Trimming took 6 bases from V and 6 from J; bases not matched to a gene: 7. The germline V gene encodes CDR1 SQVTM and CDR2 ANQGSEA. This CDR3 has 13 residues. V gene TRBV29-1 combines with J gene TRBJ2-3; 9 positions match TRBD2. This sequence was found in a man between 18 and 29 years old in good health. Some clones in this sample may be carry-over from other donors' samples. The sample was memory CD4+ T cells from PBMCs. The subset: CD45RA-negative fraction. The CDR3 DNA follows: TGCAGCGTCATTAGCGGGAGTCGTGATACGCAGTATTTT. Its translation: CSVISGSRDTQYF.